The sequence of this TCR beta chain was determined in a study of response to subunit inactivated influenza vaccine. TCRdb passed the RT-PCR reads through MiXCR, listing each CDR3 protein once. The repertoire holds roughly 190,000 distinct CDR3 sequences, with over 9.5% as singletons. Germline V gene lookup returns CDR1 GTSNPN and CDR2 SVGIG (reference sequence). V gave up 5 bases and J gave up 0 bases, with 7 bases separating them. This CDR3 comprises 12 residues. This clonotype has just a few counts. These data were likewise used in another study, on T cells expressing NK-cell markers. Per that paper: Generation of TCR beta cDNA was performed by 5'RACE template switching incorporating UMIs. Seven HCMV-seropositive donors and one seronegative donor made up the eight sequenced donors. Of CD8+ T cells, about 1.0-8% belonged to dominant NKG2C+ clonotypes in several donors. In four donors, these clonotypes also led the CD3+CD56-NKG2C+ fraction.

Sequencing was performed on CD8+ T cells sorted from PBMCs, taken approximately 13 days after vaccination. The chain is built from TRBV30 and TRBJ1-1; D gene uncertain. The receptor was derived from a man in his fifties or sixties who received an inactivated influenza vaccine. CDR3 protein: CAWGRLNTEAFF. CDR3 in DNA: TGTGCCTGGGGGCGACTGAACACTGAAGCTTTCTTT.